Listed below are T cell receptor beta chains from one sample, sequenced in a study of glioma-infiltrating T cells. Via MiXCR, TCRdb re-called the multiplex PCR reads, giving one row per CDR3 protein. This table has approximately 110,000 distinct CDR3 sequences, 25% to 30% appearing once. Sequences were obtained from glioma tissue, nonneoplastic brain tissue, or PBMCs (not recorded which). The origin of the receptors is a human donor with low-grade glioma or glioblastoma, undergoing nonglioma brain surgery, or in good health (not recorded which). CDR3s include the opening cysteine and the closing phenylalanine or tryptophan. The D gene is left open where the match is weak. Expanded clones get a size class; other rows say once, few or many, or leave the size out.

j_gene	len	d_gene	v_gene	abundance	CDR3nt	CDR3aa
TRBJ2-7	16	.	TRBV5-1	.	TGCGCCAGCAGCCCCCCGGACGGAATGAGCTCCTACGAGCAGTACTTC	CASSPPDGMSSYEQYF
TRBJ1-1	16	TRBD1	TRBV6-1	many	TGTGCCAGCAGTCGTCTCTGGACAGGAGAGAACACTGAAGCTTTCTTT	CASSRLWTGENTEAFF
TRBJ1-1	15	TRBD1	TRBV7-9	many	TGTGCCAGCAGCTTAGCGGCGGGACAGGGGACTGAAGCTTTCTTT	CASSLAAGQGTEAFF
TRBJ2-7	14	TRBD1	TRBV19	few	TGTGCCAGTAGTCTCGGGACAGGGGTATACGAGCAGTACTTC	CASSLGTGVYEQYF
TRBJ2-1	16	.	TRBV4-3	.	TGCGCCAGCAGCCAAGATCCCGAGACAACCTACAATGAGCAGTTCTTC	CASSQDPETTYNEQFF
TRBJ1-1	15	.	TRBV14	many	TGTGCCAGCAAGAAGGTAGCGGGCATGAACACTGAAGCTTTCTTT	CASKKVAGMNTEAFF
TRBJ2-7	15	.	TRBV4-1	many	TGCGCCAGCAGCCAAGACGGACAGCAGACCTACGAGCAGTACTTC	CASSQDGQQTYEQYF
TRBJ2-4	14	.	TRBV29-1	.	TGCAGCGCCCTAGGGGGTGCAGATTCGAACATTCAGTACTTC	CSALGGADSNIQYF
TRBJ1-1	13	TRBD1	TRBV10-3	many	TGTGCCATCAGTGAGTCTCCGGGACAGGAAGCTTTCTTT	CAISESPGQEAFF
TRBJ2-5	14	TRBD1	TRBV7-9	many	TGTGCCAGCAGCTGGGACAGGGGACAAGAGACCCAGTACTTC	CASSWDRGQETQYF
TRBJ2-5	13	.	TRBV6-2/TRBV6-3	many	TGTGCCAGCAGGAAACCGCAACAAGAGACCCAGTACTTC	CASRKPQQETQYF
TRBJ2-7	15	TRBD2	TRBV20-1	many	TGCAGTGCTAGCGGGACTAGCGGATATTTATACGAGCAGTACTTC	CSASGTSGYLYEQYF
TRBJ2-1	15	TRBD2	TRBV4-2	many	TGTGCCAGCAGCCAAGATAGCGGGGTTTACAATGAGCAGTTCTTC	CASSQDSGVYNEQFF
TRBJ1-1	13	.	TRBV28	many	TGTGCCAGCAGCCCAAGCAGGAAGACTGAAGCTTTCTTT	CASSPSRKTEAFF
TRBJ2-3	14	.	TRBV27	many	TGTGCCAGCAGTCTTGGACAGCGCACAGATACGCAGTATTTT	CASSLGQRTDTQYF
TRBJ2-2	13	.	TRBV11-3	few	TGTGCCAGCAGCGGGACGAACACCGGGGAGCTGTTTTTT	CASSGTNTGELFF
TRBJ1-2	11	.	TRBV29-1	many	TGCAGCGTTCCATTCGACAGCGGCTACACCTTC	CSVPFDSGYTF
TRBJ2-2	13	.	TRBV15	many	TGTGCCACCAGCACCAGAAACACCGGGGAGCTGTTTTTT	CATSTRNTGELFF
TRBJ2-1	17	TRBD2	TRBV7-2	many	TGTGCCAGCAGCTTAGTGGGGACTAGCGGGAGCTACAATGAGCAGTTCTTC	CASSLVGTSGSYNEQFF
TRBJ2-7	13	TRBD1	TRBV6-1	many	TGTGCCAGCAGCCGGACAGGGAGTGACGAGCAGTACTTC	CASSRTGSDEQYF
TRBJ1-1	16	.	TRBV28	many	TGTGCCAGCACCCCCGGAGGGTTCTCCCGGAGCACTGAAGCTTTCTTT	CASTPGGFSRSTEAFF
TRBJ2-5	13	.	TRBV6-2/TRBV6-3	.	TGTTCCAGTGCTGGGGGCCAGGATGATGAGCAGTACTTC	CSSAGGQDDEQYF
TRBJ1-1	13	TRBD1	TRBV7-2	many	TGTGCCAGCCTGTGGGACAGGAACACTGAAGCTTTCTTT	CASLWDRNTEAFF
TRBJ2-1	16	TRBD2	TRBV7-8	many	TGTGCCAGCAGCTTAGTCAGCGGGAGGGAGTACAATGAGCAGTTCTTC	CASSLVSGREYNEQFF
TRBJ1-5	17	TRBD1	TRBV27	many	TGTGCCAGCAGTCGGCAGGGGGTGGATAATAGCAATCAGCCCCAGCATTTT	CASSRQGVDNSNQPQHF
TRBJ2-5	13	TRBD2	TRBV2	.	TGTGCCAGCAGTGTAGCGGGGGCAGAGACCCAGTACTTC	CASSVAGAETQYF
TRBJ2-3	13	.	TRBV11-3	few	TGTGCCAGCAGCCGAGAAGAAGCAGATACGCAGTATTTT	CASSREEADTQYF
TRBJ2-4	14	.	TRBV19	many	TGTGCCAGTAGTATTGGAGGGGCCACAAACATTCAGTACTTC	CASSIGGATNIQYF
TRBJ2-1	13	.	TRBV5-1	few	TGCGCCAGCAGCTCCCTAATGGGGGATGAGCAGTTCTTC	CASSSLMGDEQFF
TRBJ1-2	14	TRBD1	TRBV7-9	.	TGTGCCAGCAGCTTAGGACAGGGGGCTGATGGCTACACCTTC	CASSLGQGADGYTF
TRBJ2-5	14	.	TRBV9	.	TGTGCCAGCAGCGTAATGGGGAAGGGCGAGACCCAGTACTTC	CASSVMGKGETQYF
TRBJ1-6	15	TRBD1	TRBV4-1	many	TGCGCCAGCAGCCAAGAGGGGACAGGAGGTTCACCCCTCCACTTT	CASSQEGTGGSPLHF
TRBJ1-2	14	.	TRBV4-3	many	TGCGCCAGCAGCCAAGATTACCGAAACTATGGCTACACCTTC	CASSQDYRNYGYTF
TRBJ2-7	12	.	TRBV29-1	many	TGCAGCGTTGAGGGGTCCTCCTACGAGCAGTACTTC	CSVEGSSYEQYF
TRBJ2-2	17	TRBD1	TRBV6-2/TRBV6-3	many	TGTGCCAGCAGTTACTCCTGGACAGGGGGGCGAACCGGGGAGCTGTTTTTT	CASSYSWTGGRTGELFF
TRBJ2-5	13	.	TRBV20-1	many	TGCAGTGCTCCCAGGACGGAGAAAGAGACCCAGTACTTC	CSAPRTEKETQYF
TRBJ2-1	15	.	TRBV18	many	TGTGCCAGCTCACCACCGTCCAGGGTGGGCAATGAGCAGTTCTTC	CASSPPSRVGNEQFF
TRBJ2-3	17	.	TRBV7-4	.	TGTGCCAGCAGACAGAGAGACAGTCCCACCATCGGAGATACGCAGTATTTT	CASRQRDSPTIGDTQYF
TRBJ2-7	17	TRBD2	TRBV6-2/TRBV6-3	once	TGTGCCAGCAGTTCCCAACTGCTAGCGGGAGGGCCCAACGAGCAGTACTTC	CASSSQLLAGGPNEQYF
TRBJ1-2	13	TRBD1	TRBV7-9	.	TGTGCCAGCAGCTTCGGGACAGTCTATGGCTGCACCTTC	CASSFGTVYGCTF
TRBJ1-5	17	TRBD1	TRBV4-2	many	TGTGCCAGCAGCCACAATTTGGACAGGGGGAGTCGGCAGCCCCAGCATTTT	CASSHNLDRGSRQPQHF
TRBJ1-3	13	.	TRBV20-1	many	TGCAGTGCTAGAACAGGCTCTGGAAACACCATATATTTT	CSARTGSGNTIYF
TRBJ1-3	14	.	TRBV28	many	TGTGCCAGCAGTTTTCCGGGAACTGGAAACACCATATATTTT	CASSFPGTGNTIYF
TRBJ2-7	15	TRBD1	TRBV10-2	.	TGCGCCAGCAGGGACATCGGACAGGGGGCCTACGAGCAGTACTTC	CASRDIGQGAYEQYF
TRBJ2-7	14	.	TRBV10-2	many	TGCGCCAGTTCCGGGACACTCGACTCCTACGAGCAGTACTTC	CASSGTLDSYEQYF
TRBJ2-7	16	TRBD2	TRBV3-1	few	TGTGCCAGCAGCCAAGATTGGCGCGCGGGAGAAATCGAGCAGTACTTC	CASSQDWRAGEIEQYF
TRBJ2-7	13	.	TRBV6-4	many	TGTGCCAGCAGTGCCAGGGCCACCTACGAGCAGTACTTC	CASSARATYEQYF
TRBJ2-1	19	TRBD2	TRBV4-2	few	TGTGCCAGCAGCTCTCGACTAGCGGGGGGCGTTAAGGGAGGCAATGAGCAGTTCTTC	CASSSRLAGGVKGGNEQFF
TRBJ1-5	16	TRBD1	TRBV12-5	.	TGTGCTAGTGCCCAACAGGGGGCCTGGAGCAATCAGCCCCAGCATTTT	CASAQQGAWSNQPQHF
TRBJ2-1	17	.	TRBV20-1	many	TGCAGTGCCCACCCTAGGGTAATCCAGGGCCAGCACAATGAGCAGTTCTTC	CSAHPRVIQGQHNEQFF